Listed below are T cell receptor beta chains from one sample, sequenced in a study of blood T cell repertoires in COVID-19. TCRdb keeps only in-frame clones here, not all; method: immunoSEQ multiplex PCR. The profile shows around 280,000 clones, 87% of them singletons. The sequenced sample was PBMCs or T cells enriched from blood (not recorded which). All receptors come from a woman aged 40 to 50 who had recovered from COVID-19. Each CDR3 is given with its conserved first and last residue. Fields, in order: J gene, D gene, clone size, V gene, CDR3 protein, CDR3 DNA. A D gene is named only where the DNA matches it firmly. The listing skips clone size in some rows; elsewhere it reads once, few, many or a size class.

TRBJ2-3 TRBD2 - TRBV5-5 CASSLLLAGVTDTQYF TGTGCCAGCAGCTTGCTACTAGCGGGAGTGACAGATACGCAGTATTTT
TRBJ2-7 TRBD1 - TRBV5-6 CASSQGQGALFSYEQYF TGTGCCAGCAGCCAGGGACAGGGGGCCCTCTTCTCCTACGAGCAGTACTTC
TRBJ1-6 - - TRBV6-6 CASGRPNSPLHF TGTGCCAGCGGGCGCCCGAATTCACCCCTCCACTTT
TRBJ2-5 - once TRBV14 CASSQDRGKETQYF TGTGCCAGCAGCCAAGATCGGGGGAAAGAGACCCAGTACTTC
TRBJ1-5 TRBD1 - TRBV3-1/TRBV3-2 CASSLQGEQPQHF TGTGCCAGCAGCTTACAGGGGGAGCAGCCCCAGCATTTT
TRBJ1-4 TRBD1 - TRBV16 CASGNRDSRNEKLFF TGTGCCAGCGGTAACCGGGACAGCCGTAATGAAAAACTGTTTTTT
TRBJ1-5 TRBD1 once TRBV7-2 CASSLTGGGQPQHF TGTGCCAGCAGCCTGACAGGGGGCGGTCAGCCCCAGCATTTT
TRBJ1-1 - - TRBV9 CASSPSPNTEAFF TGTGCCAGCAGCCCTTCTCCGAACACTGAAGCTTTCTTT
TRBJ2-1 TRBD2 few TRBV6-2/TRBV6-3 CASSRPRLASYNEQFF TGTGCCAGCAGCCGACCCAGACTAGCGTCTTACAATGAGCAGTTCTTC
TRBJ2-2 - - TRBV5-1 CASSLSQVTGELFF TGCGCCAGCAGCTTGAGTCAGGTCACCGGGGAGCTGTTTTTT
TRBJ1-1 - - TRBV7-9 CASSPSVHPNTEAFF TGTGCCAGCAGCCCCAGCGTACACCCGAACACTGAAGCTTTCTTT
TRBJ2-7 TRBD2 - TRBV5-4 CASSHERETPYEQYF TGTGCCAGCAGCCATGAGCGGGAGACGCCCTACGAGCAGTACTTC
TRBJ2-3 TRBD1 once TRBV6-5 CASAWGTGEDTQYF TGTGCCAGCGCTTGGGGGACAGGGGAAGATACGCAGTATTTT
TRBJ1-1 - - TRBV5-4 CASRTTVQNTEAFF TGTGCCAGCAGGACGACAGTCCAGAACACTGAAGCTTTCTTT
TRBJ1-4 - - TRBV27 CASSPYRQWNEKLFF TGTGCCAGCAGTCCATACCGACAATGGAATGAAAAACTGTTTTTT
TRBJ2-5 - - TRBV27 CASSLRAGSQETQYF TGTGCCAGCAGTTTAAGGGCGGGAAGCCAAGAGACCCAGTACTTC
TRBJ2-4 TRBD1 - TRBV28 CASSPGQGFDIQYF TGTGCCAGCAGCCCGGGACAGGGTTTTGACATTCAGTACTTC
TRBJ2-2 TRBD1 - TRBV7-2 CASSFRPGQGITGELFF TGTGCCAGCAGCTTTCGCCCGGGACAGGGGATCACCGGGGAGCTGTTTTTT
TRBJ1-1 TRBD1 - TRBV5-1 CASSITGTGPNEAFF TGCGCCAGCAGCATAACCGGGACAGGCCCGAATGAAGCTTTCTTT
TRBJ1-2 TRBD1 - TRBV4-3 CASSQENRGALYGYTF TGCGCCAGCAGCCAAGAGAACAGGGGAGCCCTTTATGGCTACACCTTC
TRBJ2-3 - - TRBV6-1 CASSERRGHPGTQYF TGTGCCAGCAGTGAACGTCGTGGACACCCGGGTACGCAGTATTTT
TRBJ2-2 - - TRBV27 CASTKQAGTGELFF TGTGCCAGCACCAAACAAGCGGGCACCGGGGAGCTGTTTTTT
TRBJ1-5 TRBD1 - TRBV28 CASSRDRVQPQHF TGTGCCAGCAGTCGGGACAGAGTTCAGCCCCAGCATTTT
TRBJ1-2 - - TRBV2 CASVLASTNYGYTF TGTGCCAGCGTATTGGCTTCGACTAACTATGGCTACACCTTC
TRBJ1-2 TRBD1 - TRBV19 CASNHGTGEGYTF TGTGCCAGTAACCATGGGACAGGAGAGGGCTACACCTTC
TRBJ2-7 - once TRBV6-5 CASRHGAERTYEQYF TGTGCCAGCAGGCACGGCGCGGAGCGTACCTACGAGCAGTACTTC
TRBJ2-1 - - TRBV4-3 CASSLGARNEQFF TGCGCCAGCAGCCTGGGGGCACGCAATGAGCAGTTCTTC
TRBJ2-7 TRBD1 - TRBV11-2 CASSFGTGISYEQYF TGTGCCAGCAGCTTTGGGACAGGGATCTCCTACGAGCAGTACTTC
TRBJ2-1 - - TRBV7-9 CASSFEGVVNEQFF TGTGCCAGCAGCTTCGAGGGAGTGGTTAATGAGCAGTTCTTC
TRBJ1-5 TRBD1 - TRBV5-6 CASSLRGGGSNQPQHF TGTGCCAGCAGCTTGAGAGGGGGCGGGAGCAATCAGCCCCAGCATTTT
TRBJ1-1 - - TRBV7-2 CASSLAGGMGTEAFF TGTGCCAGCAGCTTAGCCGGGGGGATGGGCACTGAAGCTTTCTTT
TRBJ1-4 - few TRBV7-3 CASSFTRGEKLFF TGTGCCAGCAGCTTCACACGGGGTGAAAAACTGTTTTTT
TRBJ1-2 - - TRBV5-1 CASSLDRNLYGYTF TGCGCCAGCAGCTTGGACAGAAATCTCTATGGCTACACCTTC
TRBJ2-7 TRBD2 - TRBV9 CASSADPGGGIYEQYF TGTGCCAGCAGCGCCGACCCCGGCGGGGGGATCTACGAGCAGTACTTC
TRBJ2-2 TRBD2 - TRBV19 CATDGRPLNTGELFF TGTGCCACCGACGGGAGGCCCTTAAACACCGGGGAGCTGTTTTTT
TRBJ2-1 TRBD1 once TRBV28 CASSPWTGISEQFF TGTGCCAGCAGTCCATGGACAGGGATTAGTGAGCAGTTCTTC
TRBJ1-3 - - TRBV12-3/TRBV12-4 CASVKGHGNTIYF TGTGCCAGCGTGAAGGGGCACGGAAACACCATATATTTT
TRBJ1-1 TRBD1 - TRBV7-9 CASSTRRGANTEAFF TGTGCCAGCAGCACCCGCAGGGGGGCAAACACTGAAGCTTTCTTT
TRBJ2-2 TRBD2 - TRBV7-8 CASSIAGGTGELFF TGTGCCAGCAGTATCGCGGGAGGAACCGGGGAGCTGTTTTTT
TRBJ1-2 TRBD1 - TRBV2 CASSEGTGGEGYTF TGTGCCAGCAGTGAAGGGACAGGGGGTGAAGGCTACACCTTC
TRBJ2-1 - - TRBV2 CASSEASRGQLRNEQFF TGTGCCAGCAGTGAAGCGTCCAGGGGTCAGTTACGCAATGAGCAGTTCTTC
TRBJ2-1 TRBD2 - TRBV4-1 CASTPAASGSLDEQFF TGCGCCAGCACCCCCGCGGCTAGCGGGAGTTTGGATGAGCAGTTCTTC
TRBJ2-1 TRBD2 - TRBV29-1 CSVGWGGEQFF TGCAGCGTTGGTTGGGGGGGTGAGCAGTTCTTC
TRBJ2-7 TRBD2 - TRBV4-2 CASSQDSGLAGGTHYEQYF TGTGCCAGCAGCCAAGATTCGGGACTAGCGGGAGGGACACACTACGAGCAGTACTTC
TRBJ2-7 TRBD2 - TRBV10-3 CAISEGGLAGGSSYEQYF TGTGCCATCAGTGAAGGGGGACTAGCGGGAGGCTCCTCCTACGAGCAGTACTTC
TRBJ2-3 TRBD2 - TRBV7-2 CASSTTGTSGRAGTQYF TGTGCCAGCAGCACGACCGGGACTAGCGGGAGGGCCGGTACGCAGTATTTT
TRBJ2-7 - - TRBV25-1 CASSEPTRDWQYF TGTGCCAGCAGTGAACCCACCCGGGACTGGCAGTACTTC
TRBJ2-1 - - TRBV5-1 CASQTSSYNEQFF TGCGCCAGCCAGACTAGCTCCTACAATGAGCAGTTCTTC
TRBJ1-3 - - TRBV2 CASSVGAGVVNTIYF TGTGCCAGCAGTGTCGGGGCAGGGGTGGTGAACACCATATATTTT
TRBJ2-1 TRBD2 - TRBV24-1 CATSEALGLAGVNEQFF TGTGCCACCAGTGAGGCGCTCGGACTAGCGGGAGTCAATGAGCAGTTCTTC
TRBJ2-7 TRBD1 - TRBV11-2 CASSLDGGTGILYF TGTGCCAGCAGCTTAGATGGCGGGACAGGAATATTGTACTTC